This T cell receptor (beta chain) was retrieved from a study of neurological immune-mediated disorders. This clonotype was found many times. Its antigen is still unknown. Study results and limitations: The highest TCR clonal expansion occurred in HTLV-1-associated myelopathy; multiple sclerosis fell below healthy controls.

V lost 1 base, J lost 4 bases, and 4 bases lay in between. Germline V gene data show CDR1 as KGHSH and CDR2 as LQKENI. The CDR3 runs to 13 residues. With 10-nucleotide random UMIs, 5'RACE was used to make the cDNA. From 15-18 subjects, every sequencing run obtained over 190 million TCR-beta sequences. TCRdb reprocessed the 5' RACE reads with MiXCR, giving one entry per CDR3 protein. The sample lists 35,000 to 50,000 distinct CDR3 sequences; around 15% were seen once. This TCR derives from a woman aged 60-75 years with HTLV-1-associated myelopathy (HAM/TSP). This chain connects TRBV18 to TRBJ2-2; D unresolved. The sequenced sample consisted of CD4+ T cells from blood. This CDR3 is CASSPLFTGELFF. The CDR3 DNA follows: TGTGCCAGCTCACCACTTTTCACCGGGGAGCTGTTTTTT. Drawing the rest from reference TRBV18 and TRBJ2-2, the complete variable domain is NAGVMQNPRHLVRRRGQEARLRCSPMKGHSHVYWYRQLPEEGLKFMVYLQKENIIDESGMPKERFSAEFPKEGPSILRIQQVVRGDSAAYFCASSPLFTGELFFGEGSRLTVL.